The clone carrying this TCR beta chain came up once. What it binds is unknown. Produced via immunoSEQ multiplex PCR; TCRdb's table is partial and in-frame only. The data show about 69,000 clones, with around 87% seen just once and 5.5% to 8% held by the top ten. This entry is derived from a study of OX40 agonist ivuxolimab in advanced cancers. Study-level information: The study gave patients intravenous ivuxolimab at 0.01 to 10 mg/kg every 2 weeks. Having had anti-PD-1, anti-PD-L1 or anti-CTLA-4 therapy before was allowed, and roughly 40% had some. Overall study findings and caveats: Clonal expansion was among the lowest in partial responders at 0.1-3.0 mg/kg, especially CD8+. Normalized T-cell clonal expansion was also low in some nonresponders.

The CDR3 totals 13 residues. V was pared by 3 bases and J by 5 bases, with 6 bases of the junction left unmatched. The germline V gene encodes CDR1 SQVTM and CDR2 ANQGSEA. The chain carries TRBV29-1 and TRBJ2-5; 7 bases are a match to TRBD1. The sequence was obtained from an adult with an advanced solid tumor such as melanoma, head and neck, liver or kidney cancer. This specimen was CD4+ or CD8+ T cells sorted from blood, taken in a trial of the OX40 agonist ivuxolimab. The CDR3 reads CSVENRGSETQYF. The CDR3 DNA reads as TGCAGCGTTGAGAACAGGGGCTCCGAGACCCAGTACTTC. Using reference TRBV29-1 and TRBJ2-5 for the parts outside the CDR3, the full variable domain is SAVISQKPSRDICQRGTSLTIQCQVDSQVTMMFWYRQQPGQSLTLIATANQGSEATYESGFVIDKFPISRPNLTFSTLTVSNMSPEDSSIYLCSVENRGSETQYFGPGTRLLVL.